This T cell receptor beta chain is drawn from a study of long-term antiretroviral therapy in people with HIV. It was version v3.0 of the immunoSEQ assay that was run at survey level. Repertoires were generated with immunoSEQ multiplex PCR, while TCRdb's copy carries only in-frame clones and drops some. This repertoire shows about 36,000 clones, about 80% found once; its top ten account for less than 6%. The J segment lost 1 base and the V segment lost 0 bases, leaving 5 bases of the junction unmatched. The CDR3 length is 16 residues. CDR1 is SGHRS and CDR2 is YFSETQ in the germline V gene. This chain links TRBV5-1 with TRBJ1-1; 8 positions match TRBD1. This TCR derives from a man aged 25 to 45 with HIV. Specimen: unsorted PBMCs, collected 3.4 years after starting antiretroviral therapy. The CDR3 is CASSLDDRGRNTEAFF. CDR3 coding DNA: TGCGCCAGCAGCTTGGATGACAGGGGTCGGAACACTGAAGCTTTCTTT.